This TCR beta chain was sequenced during a study of shared clonotypes between healthy human individuals. In this sample, this clone turned up many times. Using immunoSEQ multiplex PCR, the repertoire was profiled, and TCRdb retains in-frame clones only, with some absent. This table has about half a million clones, approximately 77% appearing once. The CDR3 is 14 amino acids. Deletions cut 5 bases from V and 5 bases from J, with 16 bases between. Germline assignment: CDR1 LNHDA and CDR2 SQIVND (reference sequence). Specimen: PBMCs. The J gene is TRBJ2-7, the V gene TRBV19; perhaps D is TRBD1 or TRBD2 (5 bases each). The sequence came from a woman between 35 and 50 years old in good health. Some clones in this sample may be carry-over from other donors' samples. CDR3 nucleotides: TGTGCCAGTAGTCCGGGACCCCCGCGCCACGAGCAGTACTTC. Amino acid sequence: CASSPGPPRHEQYF.